The T cell receptor beta chain described here comes from a study of T cell changes during pregnancy in multiple sclerosis. Clones were sequenced by immunoSEQ multiplex PCR, and TCRdb holds only the in-frame ones, with some missing. The sample yields 44,000 or so clones, about 90% seen once. The CDR3 runs to 16 residues. The germline V and J ends were trimmed by 2 bases and 0 bases, with 11 bases remaining between them. Germline V gene data show CDR1 as MNHEY and CDR2 as SVGAGI. The sequence was obtained from a female donor in good health, enrolled as a control in a pregnancy study. The chain couples TRBV6-5 to TRBJ2-1, with D uncertain. The material was peripheral blood, obtained in the first trimester of pregnancy. As DNA, the CDR3 is TGTGCCAGCAGTTACGAGGCCAACCCCTCCTACAATGAGCAGTTCTTC. This translates into CASSYEANPSYNEQFF.